Listed below are T cell receptor beta chains from one sample, sequenced in a study of blood T cell repertoires in COVID-19. Only in-frame clones appear in the TCRdb table, and some are missing; sequencing was by immunoSEQ multiplex PCR. The data show roughly 320,000 clones, around nine tenths seen once. Sequencing was done on a sample of peripheral blood. The source of these receptors is a man aged 70 or older with acute or convalescent COVID-19. Both conserved end residues are part of each CDR3. Each record gives: D gene, J gene, V gene, clone size, CDR3 protein, CDR3 DNA. A D gene is named only where the DNA matches it firmly. Clone size, where shown, is once, few, many, or a class for clones that have expanded.

- | TRBJ1-5 | TRBV3-1/TRBV3-2 | - | CASSQGLAYQPQHF | TGTGCCAGCAGCCAGGGCCTAGCCTATCAGCCCCAGCATTTT
TRBD2 | TRBJ2-1 | TRBV5-1 | - | CASSLGLAGSYNEQFF | TGCGCCAGCAGCTTGGGGCTAGCGGGTTCCTACAATGAGCAGTTCTTC
- | TRBJ2-1 | TRBV4-3 | once | CASSQDREGNEQFF | TGCGCCAGCAGCCAAGACAGGGAAGGGAATGAGCAGTTCTTC
- | TRBJ1-6 | TRBV19 | - | CASSIRRSSYNSPLHF | TGTGCCAGTAGTATAAGACGGAGCTCCTATAATTCACCCCTCCACTTT
TRBD1 | TRBJ2-4 | TRBV6-5 | once | CASRRETTGPKYF | TGTGCCAGCAGACGAGAAACGACAGGGCCTAAGTACTTC
- | TRBJ2-2 | TRBV11-3 | - | CASSRTSLNTGELFF | TGTGCCAGCAGCCGAACTTCGCTGAACACCGGGGAGCTGTTTTTT
TRBD1 | TRBJ1-1 | TRBV29-1 | - | CSVKPTGASLDTEAFF | TGCAGCGTTAAGCCAACAGGGGCCTCCTTGGACACTGAAGCTTTCTTT
- | TRBJ2-7 | TRBV15 | - | CATSSQGIPYEQYF | TGTGCCACCAGCAGTCAGGGCATCCCCTACGAGCAGTACTTC
TRBD1 | TRBJ1-5 | TRBV19 | once | CASSPGTGGLRQPQHF | TGTGCCAGTAGTCCTGGGACAGGGGGCTTGCGTCAGCCCCAGCATTTT
- | TRBJ1-5 | TRBV2 | - | CASSEETGGPQHF | TGTGCCAGCAGTGAGGAAACGGGAGGGCCCCAGCATTTT
- | TRBJ2-5 | TRBV19 | - | CASSISGVQETQYF | TGTGCCAGTAGTATTTCCGGGGTACAAGAGACCCAGTACTTC
- | TRBJ2-7 | TRBV15 | - | CATSRVLGGQGEQYF | TGTGCCACCAGCAGAGTCCTCGGGGGGCAGGGGGAGCAGTACTTC
- | TRBJ2-7 | TRBV5-1 | - | CASSPGHSEQYF | TGCGCCAGCAGCCCTGGGCATAGCGAACAGTACTTC
- | TRBJ1-1 | TRBV15 | - | CATSYRDGGTEAFF | TGTGCCACCAGCTACAGGGACGGCGGCACTGAAGCTTTCTTT
- | TRBJ2-1 | TRBV19 | - | CASSIVGASYYNEQFF | TGTGCCAGTAGTATAGTGGGGGCTTCCTATTACAATGAGCAGTTCTTC
TRBD1 | TRBJ2-7 | TRBV3-1/TRBV3-2 | - | CASSRGTDPYEQYF | TGTGCCAGCAGCCGAGGGACAGACCCCTACGAGCAGTACTTC
- | TRBJ1-4 | TRBV7-2 | - | CASSPRGRGDANEKLFF | TGTGCCAGCAGCCCGCGCGGGAGGGGGGATGCTAATGAAAAACTGTTTTTT
TRBD1 | TRBJ2-7 | TRBV2 | once | CASSDMGTGVGEQYF | TGTGCCAGCAGTGATATGGGGACAGGGGTAGGTGAGCAGTACTTC
- | TRBJ1-1 | TRBV3-1/TRBV3-2 | - | CASSQVGAGITEAFF | TGTGCCAGCAGCCAAGTGGGGGCAGGAATCACTGAAGCTTTCTTT
- | TRBJ1-6 | TRBV7-2 | few | CASSSGGIGSYNSPLHF | TGTGCCAGCAGCTCGGGGGGCATAGGATCCTATAATTCACCCCTCCACTTT
- | TRBJ2-4 | TRBV6-6 | - | CASSPEGTYGGPVIQYF | TGTGCCAGCAGTCCCGAAGGTACATACGGGGGGCCGGTGATTCAGTACTTC
- | TRBJ2-5 | TRBV29-1 | - | CSVDRGLETQYF | TGCAGCGTTGATCGGGGTTTAGAGACCCAGTACTTC
- | TRBJ1-2 | TRBV9 | - | CASSVGGPALEGYTF | TGTGCCAGCAGCGTAGGGGGGCCGGCTCTCGAGGGCTACACCTTC
- | TRBJ1-4 | TRBV18 | - | CASSRGLSANEKLFF | TGTGCCAGCTCCCGGGGGTTATCGGCTAATGAAAAACTGTTTTTT
TRBD2 | TRBJ2-3 | TRBV28 | - | CASSPGLAGSTDTQYF | TGTGCCAGCAGCCCCGGACTAGCGGGGAGCACAGATACGCAGTATTTT
TRBD1 | TRBJ2-5 | TRBV28 | - | CASSLYGTDKETQYF | TGTGCCAGCAGTTTATACGGGACAGACAAAGAGACCCAGTACTTC
TRBD1 | TRBJ1-1 | TRBV12-3/TRBV12-4 | - | CASSRDRVSEAFF | TGTGCCAGCAGTCGGGACAGGGTGAGTGAAGCTTTCTTT
TRBD1 | TRBJ2-1 | TRBV24-1 | - | CATSGNSGQGSENEQFF | TGTGCCACCAGTGGGAACTCTGGACAGGGGAGTGAGAATGAGCAGTTCTTC
- | TRBJ1-6 | TRBV14 | once | CASSHPHGVNSPLHF | TGTGCCAGCAGCCACCCCCACGGGGTAAATTCACCCCTCCACTTT
TRBD1 | TRBJ1-6 | TRBV3-1/TRBV3-2 | - | CASSPQTGWNSPLHF | TGTGCCAGCAGCCCCCAGACAGGGTGGAATTCACCCCTCCACTTT
TRBD1 | TRBJ2-7 | TRBV6-5 | - | CASSKDQGTVYEQYF | TGTGCCAGCAGTAAGGACCAAGGGACAGTCTACGAGCAGTACTTC
TRBD2 | TRBJ2-1 | TRBV24-1 | few | CATGGTSGRDTSYNEQFF | TGTGCCACCGGCGGGACTAGCGGGAGGGACACCTCCTACAATGAGCAGTTCTTC
- | TRBJ2-2 | TRBV27 | - | CASSLFGLYTGELFF | TGTGCCAGCAGTTTATTTGGTCTATACACCGGGGAGCTGTTTTTT
TRBD1 | TRBJ1-4 | TRBV4-3 | - | CASSEGQGDEKLFF | TGCGCCAGCAGCGAGGGACAGGGGGACGAAAAACTGTTTTTT
- | TRBJ1-4 | TRBV7-9 | - | CASSQRTVENNEKLFF | TGTGCCAGCAGCCAACGGACTGTCGAGAATAATGAAAAACTGTTTTTT
TRBD1 | TRBJ1-4 | TRBV18 | - | CASSAGTAEKLFF | TGTGCCAGCTCAGCCGGGACAGCAGAAAAACTGTTTTTT
- | TRBJ1-5 | TRBV7-8 | - | CASSLGHREVQPQHF | TGTGCCAGCAGCTTGGGGCACAGGGAAGTCCAGCCCCAGCATTTT
TRBD2 | TRBJ2-2 | TRBV5-4 | - | CASSGSGANTGELFF | TGTGCCAGCAGCGGTAGCGGGGCGAACACCGGGGAGCTGTTTTTT
- | TRBJ1-2 | TRBV19 | - | CASSIREVYGYTF | TGTGCCAGTAGTATCCGGGAGGTCTATGGCTACACCTTC
TRBD1 | TRBJ1-3 | TRBV9 | - | CASTSGGGVGNTIYF | TGTGCCAGCACCTCAGGAGGGGGCGTTGGAAACACCATATATTTT
- | TRBJ1-1 | TRBV3-1/TRBV3-2 | - | CASSQFSDSEAFF | TGTGCCAGCAGCCAATTTTCTGACAGTGAAGCTTTCTTT
- | TRBJ2-3 | TRBV6-6 | - | CASSRQGGTDTQYF | TGTGCCAGCAGCCGGCAGGGTGGCACAGATACGCAGTATTTT
- | TRBJ1-4 | TRBV30 | - | CAWSVHWGAGEKLFF | TGTGCCTGGAGTGTACACTGGGGCGCCGGGGAAAAACTGTTTTTT
TRBD1 | TRBJ1-6 | TRBV6-6 | - | CASSTTGTGTSPLHF | TGTGCCAGCAGTACCACCGGGACAGGTACTTCACCCCTCCACTTT
TRBD1 | TRBJ2-7 | TRBV7-3 | - | CASSLGQGHEQYF | TGTGCCAGCAGCCTCGGACAGGGGCACGAGCAGTACTTC
- | TRBJ2-2 | TRBV5-6 | - | CASSLAVYTGELFF | TGTGCCAGCAGCTTGGCCGTTTACACCGGGGAGCTGTTTTTT